One sample yielded the 4 T cell receptor beta chains listed below, sequenced in a study of technical replicates of blood from several donors. The method was immunoSEQ multiplex PCR; TCRdb's version includes in-frame clones alone and lacks a portion of them. The sample carries tens of thousands of clones, about 93% recorded once. The sample taken for sequencing was PBMCs. The receptors were sampled from a human donor in good health. Some clones in this sample may be carry-over from other donors' samples.

This chain uses TRBV10-2 with TRBJ1-6; TRBD1 is a possible D gene (6 bases). CDR3 length: 14 amino acids. V was clipped by 7 bases and J by 9 bases, with 16 bases between them. Looked up from germline, CDR1 is WSHSY and CDR2 is SAAADI. The chain's CDR3 is CASNAGGGGSPLHF. In nucleotides, the CDR3 is TGCGCCAGCAATGCGGGGGGCGGGGGTTCACCCCTCCACTTT.

This rearrangement joins TRBV7-8 to TRBJ2-1; D remains unclear. The V end was cut by 2 bases, the J end by 0 bases, with 8 bases between. Germline CDR1 is SGHVS and CDR2 is FQNEAQ. CDR3 length: 15 amino acids. CDR3 nucleotide sequence: TGTGCCAGCAGCTTAATGGCAAGCTCCTACAATGAGCAGTTCTTC. It translates to CASSLMASSYNEQFF.

This chain connects TRBV5-1 to TRBJ2-1; 9 bases are shared with TRBD2. Trimming took 5 bases from V and 2 from J; bases not matched to a gene: 11. The germline CDR1 and CDR2 sequences are SGHRS and YFSETQ. The CDR3 length is 17 residues. The CDR3 DNA follows: TGCGCCAGCAGTCTAGGTCCCGCGGGAGGGGCCTACAATGAGCAGTTCTTC. This translates into CASSLGPAGGAYNEQFF.

The gene calls are TRBV2 and TRBJ1-2, with TRBD1 identical over 10 bases. The ends lost 6 bases at V and 5 bases at J; junction bases unmatched: 9. Germline CDR1 reads SNHLY; CDR2 reads FYNNEI. The CDR3 has 15 amino acids. The CDR3: CASRVDRGRGYGYTF. CDR3 nucleotide sequence: TGTGCCAGCAGGGTTGACAGGGGGCGAGGGTATGGCTACACCTTC. Full variable domain (missing parts from reference TRBV2 and TRBJ1-2): EPEVTQTPSHQVTQMGQEVILRCVPISNHLYFYWYRQILGQKVEFLVSFYNNEISEKSEIFDDQFSVERPDGSNFTLKIRSTKLEDSAMYFCASRVDRGRGYGYTFGSGTRLTVV.